This T cell receptor beta chain is from a study of shared clonotypes between healthy human individuals. To note about this clone: Its antigen remains unidentified.

Whole-study results and caveats: Large sequencing depth failed to make sorted-subset sequencing complete, rarefaction showed. The small donor group covered limited genetic and exposure diversity.

CD45RO-negative CD8 cells positively selected for CCR7 made up the naive population, which excluded terminally differentiated effector memory CD45RA+ cells. Only Caucasian adults living in Nashville, Tennessee made up the donor group. In the source study's methods: Filtering differed because ImmunoSEQ produced junction-only sequences that carried no quality scores. The table came from immunoSEQ multiplex PCR; TCRdb's copy has only in-frame clones and leaves some out. V and J calls and clone size are given by that table; D and trimming were obtained from the DNA. The table has hundreds of thousands of clones, 80% to 95% seen once. The CDR3 sequence is 17 residues long. Trimming shortened V by 5 bases and J by 0 bases, and 19 bases separated the two germline ends. CDR1 is MDHEN and CDR2 is SYDVKM in the germline V gene.

What was sequenced was naive CD8+ T cells sorted from blood. The sequence was collected from a young man in good health. The J gene is TRBJ1-1, the V gene TRBV28; the D is unclear. CDR3 residues: CASSPSQTETLNTEAFF. CDR3 bases: TGTGCCAGCAGTCCGTCTCAGACGGAAACTTTGAACACTGAAGCTTTCTTT.